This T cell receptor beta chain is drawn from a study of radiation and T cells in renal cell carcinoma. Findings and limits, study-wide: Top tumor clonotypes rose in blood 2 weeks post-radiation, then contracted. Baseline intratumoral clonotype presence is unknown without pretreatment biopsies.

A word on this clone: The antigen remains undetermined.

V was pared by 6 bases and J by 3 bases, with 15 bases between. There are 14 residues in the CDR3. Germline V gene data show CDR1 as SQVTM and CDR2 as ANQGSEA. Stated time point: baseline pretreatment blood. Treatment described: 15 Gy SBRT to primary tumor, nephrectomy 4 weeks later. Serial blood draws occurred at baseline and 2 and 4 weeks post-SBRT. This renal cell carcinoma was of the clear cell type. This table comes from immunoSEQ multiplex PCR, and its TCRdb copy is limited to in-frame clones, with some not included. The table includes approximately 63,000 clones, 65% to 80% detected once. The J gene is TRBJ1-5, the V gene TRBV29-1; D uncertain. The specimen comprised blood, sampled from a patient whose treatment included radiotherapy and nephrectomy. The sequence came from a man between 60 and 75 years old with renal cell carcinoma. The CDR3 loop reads CSVKIGGDNQPQHF. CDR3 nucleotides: TGCAGCGTCAAAATTGGCGGGGACAATCAGCCCCAGCATTTT.